The next 20 T cell receptor beta chains were all read from a single sample in a study of blood T cell repertoires in COVID-19. The method was immunoSEQ multiplex PCR; TCRdb's version includes in-frame clones alone and lacks a portion of them. The repertoire holds roughly 150,000 clones, with about three quarters as singletons. The material sequenced was peripheral blood. Every receptor here comes from a man aged 60-69 years with acute or convalescent COVID-19.

The CDR3 spells CASRLPGQDADTQYF. As DNA, the CDR3 is TGTGCCAGCCGTCTTCCGGGACAGGACGCGGATACGCAGTATTTT. The chain is built from TRBV25-1 and TRBJ2-3, with 8 bases lining up with TRBD1. The J segment lost 6 bases and the V segment lost 8 bases, leaving 13 bases of the junction unmatched. Per the germline V gene, CDR1 is MGHDK and CDR2 is SYGVNS. The CDR3 covers 15 residues.

In the case of this clone: Other DNA variants within this sample encode the same CDR3. The chain is built from TRBV6-5 and TRBJ1-2, with D tentatively TRBD1 (5 bases). The germline V and J ends were trimmed by 3 bases and 7 bases, with 9 bases remaining between them. Per the germline V gene, CDR1 is MNHEY and CDR2 is SVGAGI. The CDR3 is made up of 12 amino acids. CDR3 protein: CASSYGAGGYTF. In DNA, the CDR3 is TGTGCCAGCAGTTATGGGGCCGGTGGCTACACCTTC.

The rearrangement links TRBV19 to TRBJ2-1; D perhaps matches TRBD2 (5 bases). Germline V gene lookup returns CDR1 LNHDA and CDR2 SQIVND (reference sequence). Trimming left V 3 bases short and J 7 bases short, with 16 bases between. This CDR3 has 15 residues. The CDR3 reads CASSIVGITGNEQFF. DNA for the CDR3: TGTGCCAGTAGTATTGTGGGCATCACGGGAAATGAGCAGTTCTTC.

The rearrangement links TRBV21-1 to TRBJ1-1; the table's D call TRBD1 went unverified against the DNA. TRBV21-1 has pseudogene status. The CDR3 has 19 amino acids. Here the CDR3 DNA reads TGTGCCAGCAGCAAAGACGGGACAGGGGGAGGGAAGGTGAACACTGAAGCTTTCTTT. Translating gives CASSKDGTGGGKVNTEAFF.

J is TRBJ1-1 and V is TRBV12-3 or TRBV12-4; D gene uncertain. The CDR3 has 13 residues. Trimming shortened V by 2 bases and J by 3 bases, and 7 bases separated the two germline ends. The CDR3 coding sequence is TGTGCCAGCAGTTTATCCCCGGACACTGAAGCTTTCTTT. Amino acids: CASSLSPDTEAFF.

The J gene is TRBJ2-5, the V gene TRBV7-2; D remains unclear. The CDR3 contains 13 residues. Germline CDR1 and CDR2: SGHTA and FQGNSA. Trimming pared 5 bases from V and 4 bases from J, leaving 11 bases between. The CDR3 DNA follows: TGTGCCAGCAGCATGCGACAAGGAGAGACCCAGTACTTC. Its protein is CASSMRQGETQYF.

This sequence joins TRBV19 and TRBJ1-1, with TRBD1 matching over 7 bases. The trim removed 3 bases at V and 1 base at J, leaving 8 bases unmatched. The CDR3 loop spans 16 amino acids. Germline V gene lookup returns CDR1 LNHDA and CDR2 SQIVND (reference sequence). Here the CDR3 reads CASSILTGRSNTEAFF. The CDR3 bases are TGTGCCAGTAGTATCCTGACAGGGCGCTCGAACACTGAAGCTTTCTTT.

The chain carries TRBV7-2 and TRBJ1-5, with TRBD1 matching 7 bases. CDR1 is SGHTA and CDR2 is FQGNSA in the germline V gene. The trim removed 5 bases at V and 0 bases at J, leaving 7 bases unmatched. The CDR3 extends over 16 amino acids. The CDR3 sequence: CASSQRQGVSNQPQHF. In DNA, the CDR3 is TGTGCCAGCAGCCAACGACAGGGAGTTAGCAATCAGCCCCAGCATTTT. The full variable domain, its missing parts supplied by reference TRBV7-2 and TRBJ1-5, is GAGVSQSPSNKVTEKGKDVELRCDPISGHTALYWYRQSLGQGLEFLIYFQGNSAPDKSGLPSDRFSAERTGGSVSTLTIQRTQQEDSAVYLCASSQRQGVSNQPQHFGDGTRLSIL.

V gene TRBV6-5 combines with J gene TRBJ1-5, with 9 bases matching TRBD1. The V segment lost 5 bases and the J segment 10 bases; nucleotides outside the gene matches: 3. The length of the CDR3 is 12 residues. In germline, CDR1 is MNHEY, CDR2 SVGAGI. The CDR3 bases are TGTGCCAGCAGTAGCACAGGGGGCCCCCAGCATTTT. This encodes CASSSTGGPQHF.

This clone was observed a few times. V is TRBV7-3 and J is TRBJ2-7; tentative D call: TRBD1 (6 bases). The CDR3 consists of 13 residues. Germline V CDR1 and CDR2: SGHTA, FQGTGA. V was shortened by 5 bases and J by 4 bases, with 12 bases between the two germline ends. CDR3 residues: CASSPGGQYEQYF. The CDR3 bases are TGTGCCAGCAGCCCTGGCGGACAGTACGAGCAGTACTTC.

V is TRBV12-3 or TRBV12-4 and J is TRBJ1-2; the D gene is possibly TRBD1 (5 bases). CDR3 length: 11 residues. V lost 10 bases, J lost 6 bases, and 12 bases lay in between. The CDR3 DNA is TGTGCCATCGCAGGGCGACATGGCTACACCTTC. Translated: CAIAGRHGYTF.

The rearrangement joins TRBV7-3 to TRBJ1-1; possibly TRBD1 for D (5 bases). The V gene's germline CDR1 is SGHTA and CDR2 FQGTGA. The V and J ends lost 5 bases and 1 base respectively, with 11 bases between them. This CDR3 region has 14 residues. The chain's CDR3 is CASSTQGTNTEAFF. The CDR3 coding sequence is TGTGCCAGCAGCACCCAGGGAACGAACACTGAAGCTTTCTTT.

V and J are TRBV5-1 and TRBJ1-4; 9 nucleotides match TRBD1. This CDR3 is built from 16 residues. Trimming at V came to 0 bases and at J to 4 bases, leaving 4 bases not matched to a gene. Germline CDR1 and CDR2: SGHRS and YFSETQ. CDR3 in DNA: TGCGCCAGCAGCTTGGGGACAGGGGCAGGTAATGAAAAACTGTTTTTT. It encodes CASSLGTGAGNEKLFF.

This chain joins TRBV18 and TRBJ1-2; a possible D gene is TRBD1 (6 bases). Germline lookup yields CDR1 KGHSH and CDR2 LQKENI. Trimming removed 6 bases at V and 6 bases at J, with 14 bases between. The CDR3 length is 13 residues. The CDR3 reads CASSLDRENGYTF. In DNA, the CDR3 is TGTGCCAGCTCCCTGGACAGAGAGAATGGCTACACCTTC.

V and J are TRBV12-3 or TRBV12-4 and TRBJ2-7; D gene ambiguous. The V and J ends lost 8 bases and 0 bases respectively, with 11 bases between them. The CDR3 consists of 13 residues. CDR3 residues: CASATASSYEQYF. The CDR3, as DNA: TGTGCCAGCGCGACGGCTAGCTCCTACGAGCAGTACTTC.

V usage is TRBV29-1 and J usage is TRBJ2-7; 7 nucleotides align to TRBD1. This CDR3 is 14 amino acids long. V was clipped by 4 bases and J by 3 bases; unmatched bases: 9. Germline V lookup: CDR1 SQVTM, CDR2 ANQGSEA. This CDR3 is CSVAPGQVVYEQYF. In nucleotides, the CDR3 is TGCAGCGTTGCACCCGGACAGGTGGTCTACGAGCAGTACTTC.

V is TRBV29-1 and J is TRBJ2-1; TRBD2 is a possible D gene (5 bases). The V gene's germline CDR1 is SQVTM and CDR2 ANQGSEA. Trimming took off 1 base at V and 8 bases at J, with 9 bases between the two ends. The CDR3 totals 12 residues. The CDR3 here is CSVEAASYEQFF. CDR3 in DNA: TGCAGCGTTGAAGCGGCTAGCTATGAGCAGTTCTTC.

For the CDR3, the DNA is TGTGCCAGCAGTTACGCGCCCAACTATGGCTACACCTTC. This sequence encodes CASSYAPNYGYTF. The chain links TRBV6-2 or TRBV6-3 to TRBJ1-2; no reliable D call. Between the trimmed V and J ends, which lost 2 bases and 2 bases, there was a span of 6 bases. This CDR3 is 13 amino acids long. The germline V gene has CDR1 MNHEY and CDR2 SVGEGT.

J is TRBJ2-7 and V is TRBV6-5; TRBD1 aligns across 8 bases. V lost 7 bases and J lost 6; bases outside the gene matches: 8. Germline CDR1 and CDR2: MNHEY and SVGAGI. The CDR3 sequence is 13 residues long. The CDR3 nucleotides are TGTGCCAGCATTTGGACAGGGTTAAGCGAGCAGTACTTC. Translating gives CASIWTGLSEQYF.

This clone showed up just once. V and J are TRBV6-6 and TRBJ1-1, with TRBD1 matching over 8 bases. V lost 6 bases, J lost 3 bases, and 3 bases stayed unmatched. This CDR3 comprises 13 residues. Looked up from germline, CDR1 is MNHNY and CDR2 is SVGAGI (reference sequence). The CDR3 is CASSRTGYTEAFF. CDR3 DNA sequence: TGTGCCAGCAGCAGGACAGGGTACACTGAAGCTTTCTTT.